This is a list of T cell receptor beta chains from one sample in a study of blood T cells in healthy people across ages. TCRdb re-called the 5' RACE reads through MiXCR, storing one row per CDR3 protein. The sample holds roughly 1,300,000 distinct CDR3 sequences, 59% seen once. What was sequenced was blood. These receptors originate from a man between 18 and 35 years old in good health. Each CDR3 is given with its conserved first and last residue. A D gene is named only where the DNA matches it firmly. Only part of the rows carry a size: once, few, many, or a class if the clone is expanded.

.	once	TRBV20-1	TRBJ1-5	CSARDGTAENQPQHF	TGCAGTGCTAGAGATGGGACCGCCGAAAACCAGCCCCAGCATTTT
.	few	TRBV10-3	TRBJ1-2	CAISTGPGEGGYTF	TGTGCCATCAGTACGGGACCCGGCGAGGGTGGCTACACCTTC
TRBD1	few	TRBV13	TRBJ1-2	CASSLMGQEYGYTF	TGTGCCAGCAGCTTAATGGGACAGGAGTATGGCTACACCTTC
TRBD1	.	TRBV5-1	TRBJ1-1	CASSLGQGNAEAFF	TGCGCCAGCAGCTTGGGACAGGGGAACGCTGAAGCTTTCTTT
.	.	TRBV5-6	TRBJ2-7	CATGGFTYNEQYF	TGTGCCACCGGCGGATTCACCTACAATGAGCAGTACTTC
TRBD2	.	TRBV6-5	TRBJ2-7	CASPNRALASGEQYF	TGTGCCAGCCCCAACCGTGCACTAGCGTCGGGTGAGCAGTACTTC
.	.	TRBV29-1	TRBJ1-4	CSVVTGPNEKLFF	TGCAGCGTGGTGACAGGCCCTAATGAAAAACTGTTTTTT
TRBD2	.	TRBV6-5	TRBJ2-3	CASSDSLAGGPRTQYF	TGTGCCAGCAGTGACTCTCTAGCGGGGGGGCCTCGTACGCAGTATTTT
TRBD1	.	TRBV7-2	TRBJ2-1	CASSLNRGRSEQFF	TGTGCCAGCAGCTTGAACAGGGGGCGAAGTGAGCAGTTCTTC
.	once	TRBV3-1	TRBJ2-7	CTSSHPAGEVSYEQYF	TGTACCAGCAGCCATCCTGCCGGGGAAGTCTCCTACGAGCAGTACTTC
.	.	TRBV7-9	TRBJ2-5	CASSPTELEGQETQYF	TGTGCCAGCAGTCCCACTGAACTAGAGGGACAAGAGACCCAGTACTTC
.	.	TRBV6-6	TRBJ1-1	CASSSTPLPQNTEAFF	TGTGCCAGCAGCTCAACGCCGTTACCGCAGAACACTGAAGCTTTCTTT
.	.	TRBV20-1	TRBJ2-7	CSAYRDRGSYEQYF	TGCAGTGCCTACCGGGACCGAGGGTCCTACGAGCAGTACTTC
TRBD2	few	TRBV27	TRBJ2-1	CASSPPGLAGGVYNEQFF	TGTGCCAGCAGTCCCCCCGGACTAGCGGGGGGGGTTTACAATGAGCAGTTCTTC
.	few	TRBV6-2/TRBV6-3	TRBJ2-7	CASSDASSYEQYF	TGTGCCAGCAGTGACGCGAGCTCCTACGAGCAGTACTTC
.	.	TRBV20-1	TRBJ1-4	CSATDRATNEKLFF	TGCAGTGCTACCGACAGAGCAACTAATGAAAAACTGTTTTTT
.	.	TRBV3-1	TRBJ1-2	CASSQEEQDNYGYTF	TGTGCCAGCAGCCAAGAGGAACAAGACAACTATGGCTACACCTTC
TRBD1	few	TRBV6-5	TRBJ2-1	CASSTTGGRNEQFF	TGTGCCAGCAGCACGACAGGGGGCAGGAATGAGCAGTTCTTC
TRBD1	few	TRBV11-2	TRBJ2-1	CASSLADRGGGEQFF	TGTGCCAGCAGCTTAGCGGACAGGGGCGGTGGTGAGCAGTTCTTC
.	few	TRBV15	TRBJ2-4	CATSREDQNIQYF	TGTGCCACCAGCAGAGAAGATCAAAACATTCAGTACTTC
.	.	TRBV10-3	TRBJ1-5	CAISVPSEKTDLSQPQHF	TGTGCCATCAGTGTACCTTCAGAGAAGACAGATTTAAGTCAGCCCCAGCATTTT
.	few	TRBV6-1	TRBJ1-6	CASSEQGSNSPLHF	TGTGCCAGCAGTGAACAGGGCAGTAATTCACCCCTCCACTTT
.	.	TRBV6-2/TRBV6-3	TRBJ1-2	CTSSDRDTYGYTF	TGTACCAGCAGTGACCGGGACACCTATGGCTACACCTTC
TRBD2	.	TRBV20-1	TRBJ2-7	CSATPGLAGEQYF	TGCAGTGCTACCCCGGGACTAGCGGGCGAGCAGTACTTC
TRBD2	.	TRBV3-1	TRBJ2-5	CASSQEGRMTSGTETQYF	TGTGCCAGCAGCCAAGAAGGGAGAATGACTAGCGGTACAGAGACCCAGTACTTC
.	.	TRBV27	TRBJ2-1	CASSLSWMFYEQFF	TGTGCCAGCAGTTTAAGCTGGATGTTCTATGAGCAGTTCTTC
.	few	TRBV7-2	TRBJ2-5	CASSLDGYGKTQYF	TGTGCCAGCAGCTTAGACGGGTATGGAAAGACCCAGTACTTC
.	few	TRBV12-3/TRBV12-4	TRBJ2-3	CASSSGLTGHEDTQYF	TGTGCCAGCAGTTCAGGGTTGACAGGCCATGAGGATACGCAGTATTTT
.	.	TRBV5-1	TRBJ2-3	CASSLSQAGMTDTQYF	TGCGCCAGCAGCTTGTCACAGGCCGGGATGACAGATACGCAGTATTTT
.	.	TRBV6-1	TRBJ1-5	CASVQGRGQPQHF	TGTGCCAGCGTCCAGGGTAGGGGACAGCCCCAGCATTTT
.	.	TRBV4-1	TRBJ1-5	CASSPAGRGNQPQHF	TGCGCCAGCAGCCCCGCGGGGAGGGGCAATCAGCCCCAGCATTTT
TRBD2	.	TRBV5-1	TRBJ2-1	CASSPSSGRAREQFF	TGCGCCAGCAGCCCCTCTAGCGGGAGGGCCAGGGAGCAGTTCTTC
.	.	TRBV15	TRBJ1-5	CATSRRFRVQGGENHQPQHF	TGTGCCACCAGTAGGAGGTTCAGGGTCCAAGGAGGGGAAAATCATCAGCCCCAGCATTTT
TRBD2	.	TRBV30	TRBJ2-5	CAWSARRESRETQYF	TGTGCCTGGAGTGCTCGGCGGGAGTCCCGAGAGACCCAGTACTTC
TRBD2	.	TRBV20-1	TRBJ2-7	CSARLEMGLADSYEQYF	TGCAGTGCTAGATTAGAGATGGGACTAGCGGATTCCTACGAGCAGTACTTC
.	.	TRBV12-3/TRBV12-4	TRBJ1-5	CASRRPGQPQHF	TGTGCCAGCAGGCGGCCGGGGCAGCCCCAGCATTTT
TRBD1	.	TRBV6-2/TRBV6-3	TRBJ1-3	CASSYSSGQGGGNTIYF	TGTGCCAGCAGTTACTCCTCGGGACAGGGCGGCGGAAACACCATATATTTT